This TCR beta chain was documented in a study of low-dose radiotherapy and immunotherapy resistance in tumors. Study at large: Treatment of Cohort 1 consisted of 0.5 Gy per fraction every 2 weeks, adding up to 6.5 Gy.

First-strand cDNA relied on TRAV- and TRBV-specific primers spanning alpha and beta chains. The authors ran 20 PCR cycles to amplify TCRs with a constant-region primer and V-primer adapter. TCRdb reprocessed the reads via MiXCR and lists one record per CDR3 protein. The profile covers some 10,000 distinct CDR3 sequences, with around 70% appearing a single time and approximately 6.8% taken by the ten largest. Every donor's regimen consisted of nivolumab, ipilimumab, aspirin, low-dose cyclophosphamide and low-dose radiotherapy. Eligible patients had advanced solid tumors lacking tumor-infiltrating lymphocytes. The CDR3 is 13 amino acids. In germline, CDR1 is GTSNPN, CDR2 SVGIG (reference sequence). V was shortened by 4 bases and J by 2 bases, with 11 bases between the two germline ends. This clonotype was seen just once.

The chain combines TRBV30 with TRBJ2-5; tentatively, D is TRBD2 (6 bases). This TCR was sampled from a human donor with advanced metastatic prostate, ovarian, gallbladder or colorectal cancer (not recorded which). This table probably holds off-target reads from a library built for another chain. The chain's CDR3 is CAWTLGRQETQYF. The CDR3 region has the DNA TGTGCCTGGACCCTAGGGAGGCAAGAGACCCAGTACTTC.